The entry that follows covers one T cell receptor beta chain sequence. Libraries were prepared by immunoSEQ multiplex PCR; TCRdb keeps only in-frame clonotypes and omits some of them. The sample has 12,000 or so clones; 69% are singletons. These data belong to a study of OX40 agonist ivuxolimab in advanced cancers. The receptor comes from an adult with an advanced solid tumor such as melanoma, head and neck, liver or kidney cancer. The material sequenced was CD4+ or CD8+ T cells sorted from blood, taken in a trial of the OX40 agonist ivuxolimab.

CDR3 DNA sequence: TGTGCCAGCAGGGACAGGGTAACCTACGAGCAGTACTTC. Translation gives CASRDRVTYEQYF. The chain carries TRBV28 and TRBJ2-7; 8 nucleotides line up with TRBD1. V dropped 6 bases and J dropped 2; count of bases not matched to a gene: 3. The CDR3 totals 13 residues. Germline assignment: CDR1 MDHEN and CDR2 SYDVKM.